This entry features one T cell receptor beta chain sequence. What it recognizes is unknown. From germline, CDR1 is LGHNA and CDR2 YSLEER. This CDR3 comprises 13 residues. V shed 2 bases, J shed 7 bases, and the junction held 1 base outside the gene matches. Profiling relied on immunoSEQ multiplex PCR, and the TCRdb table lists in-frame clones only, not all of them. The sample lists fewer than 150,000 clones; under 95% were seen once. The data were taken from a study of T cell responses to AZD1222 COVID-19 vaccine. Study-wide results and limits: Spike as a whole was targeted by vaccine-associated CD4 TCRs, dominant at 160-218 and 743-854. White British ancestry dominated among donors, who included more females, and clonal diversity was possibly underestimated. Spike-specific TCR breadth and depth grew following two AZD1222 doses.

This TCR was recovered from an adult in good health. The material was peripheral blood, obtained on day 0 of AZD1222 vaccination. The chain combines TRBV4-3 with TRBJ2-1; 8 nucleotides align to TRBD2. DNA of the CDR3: TGCGCCAGCAGCCAAACGGGAGGGAATGAGCAGTTCTTC. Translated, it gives CASSQTGGNEQFF.